This entry lists 28 T cell receptor beta chains sequenced from one sample in a study of T cells in pancreatic ductal adenocarcinoma. Method: immunoSEQ multiplex PCR; TCRdb's copy keeps in-frame clones and lacks some. The sample has about 100,000 clones; about 95% are singletons. The selected patients with pancreatic ductal adenocarcinoma had surgery but no neoadjuvant therapy. Sequences were obtained from PBMCs. These receptors all come from a human donor with pancreatic ductal adenocarcinoma.

The chain combines TRBV18 with TRBJ2-1, with 7 bases matching TRBD1. Germline V gene lookup returns CDR1 KGHSH and CDR2 LQKENI. The CDR3 totals 15 residues. The ends lost 3 bases at V and 6 bases at J; junction bases unmatched: 8. The CDR3 sequence: CASSPITGVGNEQFF. The CDR3 nucleotides are TGTGCCAGCTCACCTATAACAGGGGTTGGCAATGAGCAGTTCTTC.

The V call is TRBV5-1, the J call TRBJ2-3; unclear D gene. Germline V gives CDR1 SGHRS, CDR2 YFSETQ. This CDR3 region has 15 residues. Trimming took 1 base from V and 1 from J, leaving 10 bases between them. CDR3 amino acids: CASSLLIFGTDTQYF. The CDR3 DNA reads as TGCGCCAGCAGCTTGTTAATTTTTGGCACAGATACGCAGTATTTT.

This sequence joins TRBV11-2 and TRBJ2-1, with TRBD2 matching over 10 bases. Germline CDR1 and CDR2: SGHAT and FQNNGV. Unmatched junction bases numbered 11, after V lost 6 bases and J lost 3 bases. The CDR3 totals 17 residues. CDR3 protein: CASRGLAVTGDYNEQFF. Written as DNA, the CDR3 is TGTGCCAGCAGAGGACTAGCGGTAACTGGGGACTACAATGAGCAGTTCTTC. Filled out from reference TRBV11-2 and TRBJ2-1, the complete variable domain reads EAGVAQSPRYKIIEKRQSVAFWCNPISGHATLYWYQQILGQGPKLLIQFQNNGVVDDSQLPKDRFSAERLKGVDSTLKIQPAKLEDSAVYLCASRGLAVTGDYNEQFFGPGTRLTVL.

The rearrangement uses TRBV9 and TRBJ2-2; the D is unclear. CDR3 size: 16 residues. Trimming shortened V by 4 bases and J by 1 base, and 14 bases separated the two germline ends. Germline CDR1 and CDR2: SGDLS and YYNGEE. The CDR3 protein is CASSPSRPENTGELFF. For the CDR3, the DNA is TGTGCCAGCAGCCCTAGTAGGCCCGAGAACACCGGGGAGCTGTTTTTT.

The gene calls are TRBV5-1 and TRBJ2-1; 9 bases line up with TRBD2. J gave up 12 bases and V 3 bases, and 7 bases lay outside the gene matches. The CDR3 runs 13 residues. In germline, CDR1 is SGHRS, CDR2 YFSETQ. The CDR3 sequence is CASSYISGRVQFF. Here the CDR3 DNA reads TGCGCCAGCAGCTACATTAGCGGGAGAGTGCAGTTCTTC.

V is TRBV2 and J is TRBJ2-2; D is unclear. V was shortened by 4 bases and J by 7 bases, with 7 bases between the two germline ends. Per germline, CDR1 SNHLY and CDR2 FYNNEI. The CDR3 sequence is 12 residues long. CDR3 in amino acids: CASSGAGGELFF. Written as DNA, the CDR3 is TGTGCCAGCAGTGGGGCCGGCGGGGAGCTGTTTTTT.

This sequence joins TRBV5-6 and TRBJ2-2; D gene uncertain. The CDR3 spans 15 residues. The V gene's germline CDR1 is SGHDT and CDR2 YYEEEE. V was pared by 4 bases and J by 1 base, with 11 bases between. CDR3 loop: CASSNRNLNTGELFF. The CDR3 coding sequence is TGTGCCAGCAGCAACAGAAATTTGAACACCGGGGAGCTGTTTTTT.

The chain combines TRBV11-3 with TRBJ1-1; D remains ambiguous. This CDR3 is 13 amino acids long. Looked up from germline, CDR1 is SGHNT and CDR2 is YENEEA. Trimming pared 1 base from V and 5 bases from J, leaving 8 bases between. The DNA of the CDR3 is TGTGCCAGCAGCTTAGGACTTTTGACTGAAGCTTTCTTT. This encodes CASSLGLLTEAFF.

This chain joins TRBV27 and TRBJ2-1, with 7 bases matching TRBD1. V lost 6 bases to trimming and J lost 7 bases; unmatched junction nucleotides: 3. Germline V CDR1 and CDR2: MNHEY, SMNVEV (reference sequence). The CDR3 covers 12 residues. CDR3 coding DNA: TGTGCCAGCAGCCTACAGGGGAATGAGCAGTTCTTC. This translates into CASSLQGNEQFF.

The V call is TRBV21-1, the J call TRBJ2-2; the table calls TRBD1, which could not be checked here. TRBV21-1 is labeled a pseudogene. This CDR3 has 16 amino acids. For the CDR3, the DNA is TGTGCCAGCAGCAAACGCCACAGGGACCACACCGGGGAGCTGTTTTTT. It yields the protein CASSKRHRDHTGELFF.

The V gene is TRBV27, the J gene TRBJ2-7; 7 nucleotides agree with TRBD1. J lost 3 bases, V lost 9 bases, and 2 bases had no gene match. Germline lookup yields CDR1 MNHEY and CDR2 SMNVEV (reference sequence). The CDR3 is made up of 11 amino acids. In DNA form, the CDR3 reads TGTGCCAGAAACAGGGGCTACGAGCAGTACTTC. Encoded protein: CARNRGYEQYF.

The chain links TRBV6-1 to TRBJ2-7, with TRBD2 identical over 7 bases. V shed 7 bases and J 5 bases; nucleotides not matched to a gene: 8. Germline V CDR1 and CDR2: MNHNS, SASEGT. CDR3 length: 13 amino acids. CDR3 coding DNA: TGTGCCAGCATAGGCGGGAGCTTGGACGAGCAGTACTTC. Protein: CASIGGSLDEQYF.

A note on this clone: A junction end diverges from the germline sequence, so it may reflect a read error. V gene TRBV10-3 combines with J gene TRBJ2-5; TRBD1 matches 8 bases. The length of the CDR3 is 12 residues. The germline V gene encodes CDR1 ENHRY and CDR2 SYGVKD. CDR3 coding DNA: TGTGCCATCAGTGAGGACAGGGGACGCTGGGACTTC. It translates to CAISEDRGRWDF.

The chain couples TRBV5-5 to TRBJ2-1; 11 bases fit TRBD2. This CDR3 has 13 residues. Germline V gene lookup returns CDR1 SGHKS and CDR2 YYEKEE (reference sequence). With 5 bases clipped from V and 9 bases from J, the junction kept 4 bases outside the gene matches. Written as DNA, the CDR3 is TGTGCCAGCAGTAGACTAGCGGGAACTGAGCAGTTCTTC. Translation: CASSRLAGTEQFF.

The chain uses TRBV19 and TRBJ1-4, with D perhaps TRBD1 (5 bases). The germline V gene encodes CDR1 LNHDA and CDR2 SQIVND (reference sequence). The CDR3 has 14 residues. The V end was cut by 6 bases, the J end by 3 bases, with 11 bases between. CDR3 nucleotide sequence: TGTGCCAGTAGCGACGGGGGTCCTAATGAAAAACTGTTTTTT. As protein: CASSDGGPNEKLFF.

The CDR3 nucleotides read TGTGCCTGCCCTACAGGGGTTGGGGGGGCCAACGTCCTGACTTTC. It is translated as CACPTGVGGANVLTF. The chain recombines TRBV30 with TRBJ2-6; 7 bases align to TRBD1. CDR1 is GTSNPN, CDR2 SVGIG, per germline (reference sequence). The trim removed 6 bases at V and 4 bases at J, leaving 9 bases unmatched. The CDR3 length is 15 residues.

This chain links TRBV7-6 with TRBJ2-1; 8 nucleotides line up with TRBD2. CDR3 size: 13 residues. The ends lost 5 bases at V and 8 bases at J; junction bases unmatched: 5. CDR1 and CDR2 from the germline V gene are SGHVS and FNYEAQ. The CDR3 loop reads CASSREGRDEQFF. CDR3 DNA: TGTGCCAGCAGCCGGGAGGGCCGCGATGAGCAGTTCTTC.

V is TRBV29-1 and J is TRBJ2-1; 9 nucleotides align to TRBD1. The length of the CDR3 is 16 residues. Germline CDR1 SQVTM, CDR2 ANQGSEA. V shed 4 bases, J shed 1 base, and the junction held 8 bases outside the gene matches. The CDR3 loop reads CSVVAQTGGSYNEQFF. CDR3 bases: TGCAGCGTTGTGGCCCAGACAGGGGGATCCTACAATGAGCAGTTCTTC.

The chain couples TRBV10-3 to TRBJ2-5; D is possibly TRBD2 (5 bases). The ends were cut back, 2 bases at V and 5 bases at J, with 12 bases in the middle. There are 14 residues in the CDR3. Germline values: CDR1 ENHRY, CDR2 SYGVKD. The CDR3 nucleotides read TGTGCCATCAGTGAGCGGCGCGGCGGGGAGACCCAGTACTTC. Residues: CAISERRGGETQYF.

The J gene is TRBJ1-1, the V gene TRBV6-5; TRBD1 aligns across 9 bases. This CDR3 has 15 residues. The trim removed 6 bases at V and 9 bases at J, leaving 14 bases unmatched. The germline gives CDR1 MNHEY, CDR2 SVGAGI. The CDR3 sequence: CASSKPGTGTEKAFF. CDR3 DNA sequence: TGTGCCAGCAGCAAACCCGGGACAGGGACAGAAAAAGCTTTCTTT.

CDR3: CASSPWTGTYSNQPQHF. The CDR3 DNA reads as TGTGCCAGCAGTCCCTGGACAGGGACGTATAGCAATCAGCCCCAGCATTTT. The rearrangement uses TRBV28 and TRBJ1-5; 8 bases are shared with TRBD1. V gave up 5 bases and J gave up 0 bases; unmatched junction bases: 9. The CDR3 is made up of 17 amino acids. The germline V gene has CDR1 MDHEN and CDR2 SYDVKM. The full variable domain, its missing parts supplied by reference TRBV28 and TRBJ1-5, is DVKVTQSSRYLVKRTGEKVFLECVQDMDHENMFWYRQDPGLGLRLIYFSYDVKMKEKGDIPEGYSVSREKKERFSLILESASTNQTSMYLCASSPWTGTYSNQPQHFGDGTRLSIL.

The chain combines TRBV5-5 with TRBJ2-2; D not certain. The CDR3 loop spans 15 amino acids. Germline V gives CDR1 SGHKS, CDR2 YYEKEE (reference sequence). Trimming pared 0 bases from V and 5 bases from J, leaving 11 bases between. The CDR3 spells CASSLATEATGELFF. As DNA, the CDR3 is TGTGCCAGCAGCTTGGCCACCGAGGCAACCGGGGAGCTGTTTTTT.

J is TRBJ1-2 and V is TRBV6-1; D is unclear. This CDR3 is built from 12 residues. The V end was cut by 2 bases, the J end by 2 bases, with 3 bases between. CDR1 and CDR2 (germline): MNHNS, SASEGT. As DNA, the CDR3 is TGTGCCAGCAGTGAATCAAACTATGGCTACACCTTC. It specifies CASSESNYGYTF.

The chain joins TRBV5-4 to TRBJ2-7, with D maybe TRBD1 (5 bases). V was pared by 5 bases and J by 2 bases, with 17 bases between. Germline V gene sequence: CDR1 SGHNT, CDR2 YYREEE (reference sequence). This CDR3 spans 15 amino acids. CDR3 nucleotides: TGTGCCAGCAGTCCTATTCCCGACAGTACCTACGAGCAGTACTTC. It is translated as CASSPIPDSTYEQYF.

This chain links TRBV27 with TRBJ2-7; perhaps TRBD1 as D (6 bases). CDR1 and CDR2 (germline): MNHEY, SMNVEV (reference sequence). Trimming left V 7 bases short and J 7 bases short, with 20 bases between. This CDR3 contains 14 residues. The CDR3 bases are TGTGCCAGCACTTCAGGGGCTACCCGTGGGGAGCAGTACTTC. This gives the protein CASTSGATRGEQYF.

The V and J genes are TRBV28 and TRBJ2-1; 9 positions agree with TRBD1. Per the germline V gene, CDR1 is MDHEN and CDR2 is SYDVKM. The CDR3 extends over 14 amino acids. V trimming: 7 bases; J trimming: 9 bases; junction bases outside the gene matches: 10. The chain's CDR3 is CASTKQGAVGEQFF. In DNA, the CDR3 is TGTGCCAGCACTAAACAGGGGGCGGTGGGTGAGCAGTTCTTC.

V and J are TRBV28 and TRBJ2-1; 10 bases align to TRBD2. V was clipped by 2 bases and J by 6 bases; unmatched bases: 7. The CDR3 has 16 amino acids. Germline V gene sequence: CDR1 MDHEN, CDR2 SYDVKM. This CDR3 is CASSLLLAGVFNEQFF. In DNA form, the CDR3 reads TGTGCCAGCAGTTTACTCCTAGCGGGGGTCTTCAATGAGCAGTTCTTC.

The V and J genes are TRBV28 and TRBJ2-4; 8 bases fit TRBD1. Germline CDR1 is MDHEN and CDR2 is SYDVKM. V lost 5 bases, J lost 2 bases, and 5 bases stayed unmatched. The CDR3 runs to 15 residues. CDR3 coding DNA: TGTGCCAGCAGTCCAGGGGGCGCCCCCAAAAACATTCAGTACTTC. Its translation is CASSPGGAPKNIQYF.